This TCR beta chain was captured by sequencing in a study of T cell changes during pregnancy in multiple sclerosis. This CDR3 is built from 13 residues. Trimming pared 8 bases from V and 6 bases from J, leaving 19 bases between. The V gene's germline CDR1 is GTSNPN and CDR2 SVGIG (reference sequence). Using immunoSEQ multiplex PCR, the repertoire was profiled, and TCRdb retains in-frame clones only, with some absent. The repertoire holds about 42,000 clones, with 90% to 95% as singletons. Only a few counts were recorded for this clone. The receptor comes from a female donor with multiple sclerosis, enrolled in a pregnancy study. The sequencing used CD4+ T cells from peripheral blood mononuclear cells, collected before pregnancy. This chain links TRBV30 with TRBJ1-1; D is ambiguous. The CDR3: CAREVFTGSEAFF. The CDR3, as DNA: TGTGCCCGAGAGGTCTTCACGGGGTCTGAAGCTTTCTTT.